This T cell receptor (beta chain) was sequenced for a study of blood T cell repertoires in COVID-19. Study-level information: The samples span acute and convalescent COVID-19 from the United States, Italy and Spain.

The CDR3 runs to 13 residues. Germline V CDR1 and CDR2: LNHDA, SQIVND (reference sequence). The trim removed 7 bases at V and 8 bases at J, leaving 8 bases unmatched. Sequencing used immunoSEQ multiplex PCR; TCRdb keeps in-frame clones, though not all of them. This table holds about 250,000 clones, around nine tenths found once. Sequencing used peripheral blood. The source is a woman aged 40 to 49 who had recovered from COVID-19. V gene TRBV19 combines with J gene TRBJ1-2; 9 nucleotides align to TRBD1. CDR3 nucleotides: TGTGCCAGTACCACGGGACAGGGCGGCGGCTACACCTTC. It is translated as CASTTGQGGGYTF. The whole variable domain, filled in from reference TRBV19 and TRBJ1-2, reads DGGITQSPKYLFRKEGQNVTLSCEQNLNHDAMYWYRQDPGQGLRLIYYSQIVNDFQKGDIAEGYSVSREKKESFPLTVTSAQKNPTAFYLCASTTGQGGGYTFGSGTRLTVV.